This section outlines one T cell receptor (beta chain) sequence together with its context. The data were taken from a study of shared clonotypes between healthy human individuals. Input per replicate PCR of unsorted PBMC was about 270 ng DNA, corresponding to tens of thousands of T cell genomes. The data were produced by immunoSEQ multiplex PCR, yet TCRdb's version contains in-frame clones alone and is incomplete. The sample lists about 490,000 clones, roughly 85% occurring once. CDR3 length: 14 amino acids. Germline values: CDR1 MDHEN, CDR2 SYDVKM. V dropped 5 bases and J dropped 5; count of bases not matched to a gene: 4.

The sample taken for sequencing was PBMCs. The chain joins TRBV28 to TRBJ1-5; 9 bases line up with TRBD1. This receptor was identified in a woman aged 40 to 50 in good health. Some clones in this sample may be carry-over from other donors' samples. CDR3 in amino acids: CASSPGTGYQPQHF. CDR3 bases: TGTGCCAGCAGTCCCGGGACAGGGTATCAGCCCCAGCATTTT.